The rows below give T cell receptor beta chains drawn from one sample of a study of PD-1 blockade in classical Hodgkin lymphoma. Some clones are missing from TCRdb's copy, which holds only in-frame ones; the method was immunoSEQ multiplex PCR. This sample carries 15,000 to 20,000 clones, 75% to 85% of them seen once, and the ten largest clones take about 20%. The source material was peripheral blood mononuclear cells (PBMCs), sampled before the fourth cycle of nivolumab. These receptors were taken from a human donor with classical Hodgkin lymphoma. CDR3s include the opening cysteine and the closing phenylalanine or tryptophan. Only part of the rows carry a size: once, few, many, or a class if the clone is expanded.

V	J	size	CDR3
TRBV19	TRBJ1-5	.	CASSMGGGPQHF
TRBV6-5	TRBJ1-2	.	CASRVGTGRGYTF
TRBV30	TRBJ1-6	.	CAWSALFGLNNSPLHF
TRBV11-3	TRBJ2-5	.	CASSFGGSQETQYF
TRBV2	TRBJ1-5	.	CASSEAGQPQHF
TRBV7-9	TRBJ2-5	.	CASSSQGTSGSQYF
TRBV2	TRBJ1-5	.	CASNLRGARQPQHF
TRBV6-1	TRBJ2-2	.	CASRLTGSGELFF
TRBV6-5	TRBJ2-1	.	CASSYTLAGDNEQFF
TRBV30	TRBJ2-1	.	CAWSLYNEQFF
TRBV4-1	TRBJ1-5	.	CASSQVGQGNQPQHF
TRBV4-3	TRBJ2-2	.	CASSQSILAGAGAGELFF
TRBV18	TRBJ1-2	few	CASSPPQTDVYGYTF
TRBV6-5	TRBJ2-2	.	CASSYRTLGRTGELFF
TRBV5-1	TRBJ1-4	.	CASSWGTATNEKLFF
TRBV19	TRBJ1-2	.	CASTANYYGYTF
TRBV11-2	TRBJ2-5	few	CASSPLIETQYF
TRBV19	TRBJ2-6	.	CASSIEKGMLSGANVLTF
TRBV9	TRBJ2-7	.	CASSPPGREGEQYF
TRBV28	TRBJ1-1	.	CASSLILGRGLNTEAFF
TRBV9	TRBJ1-4	.	CASSPQDRGWEKLFF
TRBV19	TRBJ2-2	.	CATSGTAYTGELFF
TRBV2	TRBJ2-3	.	CASNSWSSTDTQYF
TRBV7-2	TRBJ2-5	.	CASSLMAGGVWETQYF
TRBV4-3	TRBJ1-2	.	CASSHETGGYGYTF
TRBV9	TRBJ2-2	.	CASSVGGGTGELFF
TRBV19	TRBJ1-5	.	CASTISRAPYQPQHF
TRBV29-1	TRBJ2-3	.	CSVGTESLGTDTQYF
TRBV4-1	TRBJ2-2	.	CASSQVGLAGTGELFF
TRBV9	TRBJ2-7	.	CASSVGLAATYEQYF
TRBV4-1	TRBJ2-1	.	CASRPGGLAGGPYNEQFF